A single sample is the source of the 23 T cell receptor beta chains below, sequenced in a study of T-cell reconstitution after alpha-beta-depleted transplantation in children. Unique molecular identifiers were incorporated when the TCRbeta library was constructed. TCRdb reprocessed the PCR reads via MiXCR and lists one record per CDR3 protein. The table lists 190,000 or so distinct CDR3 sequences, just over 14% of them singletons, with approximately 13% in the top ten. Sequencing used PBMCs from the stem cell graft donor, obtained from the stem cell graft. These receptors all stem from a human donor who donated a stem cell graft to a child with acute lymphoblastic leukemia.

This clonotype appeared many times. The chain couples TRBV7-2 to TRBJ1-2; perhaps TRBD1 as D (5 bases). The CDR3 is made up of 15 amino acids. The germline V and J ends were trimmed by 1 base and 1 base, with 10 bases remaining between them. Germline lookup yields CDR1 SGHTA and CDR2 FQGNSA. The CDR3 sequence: CASSLDSGYNYGYTF. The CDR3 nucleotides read TGTGCCAGCAGCTTAGATTCAGGGTATAACTATGGCTACACCTTC.

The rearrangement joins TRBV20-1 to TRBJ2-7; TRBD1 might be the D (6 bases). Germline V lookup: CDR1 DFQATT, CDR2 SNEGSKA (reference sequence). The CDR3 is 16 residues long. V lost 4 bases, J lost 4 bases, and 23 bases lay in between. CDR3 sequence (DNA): TGCAGTGCTAACAGGGCCATAACAGAGGTCATATACGAGCAGTACTTC. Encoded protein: CSANRAITEVIYEQYF.

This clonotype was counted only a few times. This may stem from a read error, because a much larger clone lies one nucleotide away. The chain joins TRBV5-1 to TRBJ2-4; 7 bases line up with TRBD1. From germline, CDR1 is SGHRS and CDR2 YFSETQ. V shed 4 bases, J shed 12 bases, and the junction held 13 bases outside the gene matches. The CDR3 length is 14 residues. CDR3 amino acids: CASSAWTERDSQYF. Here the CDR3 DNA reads TGCGCCAGCAGCGCGTGGACAGAAAGGGACAGTCAGTACTTC.

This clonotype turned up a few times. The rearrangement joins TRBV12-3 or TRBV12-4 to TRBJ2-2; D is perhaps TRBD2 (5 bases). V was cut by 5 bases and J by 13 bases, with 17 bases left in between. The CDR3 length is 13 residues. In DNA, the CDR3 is TGTGCCAGCAGTGCCGGGGAAGGGCGAGGGCTGTTTTTT. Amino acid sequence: CASSAGEGRGLFF.

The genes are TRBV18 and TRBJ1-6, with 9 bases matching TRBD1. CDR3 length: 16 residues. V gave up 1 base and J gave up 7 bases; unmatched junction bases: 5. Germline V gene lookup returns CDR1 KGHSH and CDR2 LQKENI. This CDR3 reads CASSPQGDRVNSPLHF. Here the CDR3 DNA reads TGTGCCAGCTCACCACAGGGGGACAGGGTGAATTCACCCCTCCACTTT.

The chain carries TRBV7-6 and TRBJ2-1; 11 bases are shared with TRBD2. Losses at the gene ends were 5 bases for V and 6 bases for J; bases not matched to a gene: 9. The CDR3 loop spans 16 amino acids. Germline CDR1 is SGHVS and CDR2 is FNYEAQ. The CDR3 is CASSEVAGGSLNEQFF. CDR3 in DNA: TGTGCCAGCAGCGAAGTAGCGGGAGGGAGTCTCAATGAGCAGTTCTTC.

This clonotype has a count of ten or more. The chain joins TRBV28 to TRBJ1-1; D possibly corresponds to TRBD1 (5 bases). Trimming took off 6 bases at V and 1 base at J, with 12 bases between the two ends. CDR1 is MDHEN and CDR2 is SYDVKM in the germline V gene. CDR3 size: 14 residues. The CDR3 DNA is TGTGCCAGCAGCCCCCTTGACAGGAACACTGAAGCTTTCTTT. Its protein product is CASSPLDRNTEAFF. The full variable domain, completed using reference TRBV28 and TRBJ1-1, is DVKVTQSSRYLVKRTGEKVFLECVQDMDHENMFWYRQDPGLGLRLIYFSYDVKMKEKGDIPEGYSVSREKKERFSLILESASTNQTSMYLCASSPLDRNTEAFFGQGTRLTVV.

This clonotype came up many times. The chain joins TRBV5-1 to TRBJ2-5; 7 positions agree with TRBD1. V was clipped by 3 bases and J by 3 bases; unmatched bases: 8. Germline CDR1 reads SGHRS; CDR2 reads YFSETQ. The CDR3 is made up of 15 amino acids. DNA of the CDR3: TGCGCCAGCAGCTGGGCGGACAGGACGAAAGAGACCCAGTACTTC. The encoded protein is CASSWADRTKETQYF.

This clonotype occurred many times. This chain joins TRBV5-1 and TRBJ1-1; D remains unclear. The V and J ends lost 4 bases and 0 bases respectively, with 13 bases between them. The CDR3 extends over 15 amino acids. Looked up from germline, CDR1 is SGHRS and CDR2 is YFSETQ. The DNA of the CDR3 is TGCGCCAGCAGCCCGTCGACGGCCATGAACACTGAAGCTTTCTTT. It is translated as CASSPSTAMNTEAFF. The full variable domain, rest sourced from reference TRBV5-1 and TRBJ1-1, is KAGVTQTPRYLIKTRGQQVTLSCSPISGHRSVSWYQQTPGQGLQFLFEYFSETQRNKGNFPGRFSGRQFSNSRSEMNVSTLELGDSALYLCASSPSTAMNTEAFFGQGTRLTVV.

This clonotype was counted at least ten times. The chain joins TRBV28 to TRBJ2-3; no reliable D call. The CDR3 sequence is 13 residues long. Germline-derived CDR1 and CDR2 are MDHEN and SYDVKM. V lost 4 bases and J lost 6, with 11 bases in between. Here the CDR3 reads CASSSLARDTQYF. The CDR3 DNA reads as TGTGCCAGCAGTTCCCTGGCGAGGGATACGCAGTATTTT.

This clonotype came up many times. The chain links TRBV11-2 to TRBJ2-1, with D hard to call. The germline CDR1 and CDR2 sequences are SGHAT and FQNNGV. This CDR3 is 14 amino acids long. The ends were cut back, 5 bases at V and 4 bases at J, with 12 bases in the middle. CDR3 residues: CASSPLVGYNEQFF. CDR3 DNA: TGTGCCAGCAGCCCCCTGGTAGGGTACAATGAGCAGTTCTTC.

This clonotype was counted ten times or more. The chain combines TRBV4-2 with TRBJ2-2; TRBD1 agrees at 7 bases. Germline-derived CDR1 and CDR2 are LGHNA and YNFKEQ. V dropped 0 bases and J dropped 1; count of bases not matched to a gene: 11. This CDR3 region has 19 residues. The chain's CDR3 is CASSQEGWGSGGNTGELFF. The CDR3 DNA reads TGTGCCAGCAGCCAAGAAGGTTGGGGATCAGGGGGGAACACCGGGGAGCTGTTTTTT.

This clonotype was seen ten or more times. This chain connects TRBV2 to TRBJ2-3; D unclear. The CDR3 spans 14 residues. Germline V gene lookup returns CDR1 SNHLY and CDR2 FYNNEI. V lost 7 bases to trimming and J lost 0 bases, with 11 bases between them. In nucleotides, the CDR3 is TGTGCCAGCAAAGTGGGGTCTAGCACAGATACGCAGTATTTT. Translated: CASKVGSSTDTQYF.

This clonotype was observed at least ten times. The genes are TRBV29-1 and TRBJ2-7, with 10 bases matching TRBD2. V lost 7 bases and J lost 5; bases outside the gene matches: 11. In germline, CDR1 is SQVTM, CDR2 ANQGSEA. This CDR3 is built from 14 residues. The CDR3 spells CSAGLAGAPDEQYF. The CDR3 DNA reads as TGCAGCGCCGGCCTAGCGGGAGCACCGGACGAGCAGTACTTC.

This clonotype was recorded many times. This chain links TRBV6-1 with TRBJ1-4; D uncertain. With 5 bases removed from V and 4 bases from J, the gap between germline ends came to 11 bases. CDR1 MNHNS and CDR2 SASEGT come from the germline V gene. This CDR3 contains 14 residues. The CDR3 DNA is TGTGCCAGCAGTCCTGGACGGTATAATGAAAAACTGTTTTTT. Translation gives CASSPGRYNEKLFF.

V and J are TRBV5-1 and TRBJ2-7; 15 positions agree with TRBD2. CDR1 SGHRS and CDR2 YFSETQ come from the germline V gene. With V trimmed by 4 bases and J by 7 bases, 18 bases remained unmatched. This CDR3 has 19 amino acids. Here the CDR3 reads CASSTGTSGRMFWTREQYF. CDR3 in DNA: TGCGCCAGCAGCACAGGGACTAGCGGGAGGATGTTTTGGACGAGGGAGCAGTACTTC.

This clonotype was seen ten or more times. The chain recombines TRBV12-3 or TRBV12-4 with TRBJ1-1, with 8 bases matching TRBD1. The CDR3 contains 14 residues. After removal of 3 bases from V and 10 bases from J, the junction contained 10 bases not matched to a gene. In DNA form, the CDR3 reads TGTGCCAGCAGTTTGGCAGGGGGCTTGGCCGGAGCTTTCTTT. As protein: CASSLAGGLAGAFF.

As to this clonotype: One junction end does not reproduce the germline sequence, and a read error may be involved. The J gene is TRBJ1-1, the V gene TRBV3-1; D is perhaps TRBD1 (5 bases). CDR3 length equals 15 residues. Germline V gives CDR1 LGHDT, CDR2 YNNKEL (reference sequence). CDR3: CACSRWVRGGTEAFF. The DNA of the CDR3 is TGTGCCTGCAGCCGATGGGTGCGGGGGGGGACTGAAGCTTTCTTT. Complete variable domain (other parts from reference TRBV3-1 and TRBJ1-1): DTAVSQTPKYLVTQMGNDKSIKCEQNLGHDTMYWYKQDSKKFLKIMFSYNNKELIINETVPNRFSPKSPDKAHLNLHINSLELGDSAVYFCACSRWVRGGTEAFFGQGTRLTVV.

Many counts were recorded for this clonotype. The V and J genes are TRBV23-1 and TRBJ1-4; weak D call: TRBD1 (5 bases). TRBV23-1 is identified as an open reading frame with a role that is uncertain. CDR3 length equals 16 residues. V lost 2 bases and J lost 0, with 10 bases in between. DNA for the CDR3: TGCGCCAGCAGTCAACACGACAGATCAACTAATGAAAAACTGTTTTTT. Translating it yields CASSQHDRSTNEKLFF.

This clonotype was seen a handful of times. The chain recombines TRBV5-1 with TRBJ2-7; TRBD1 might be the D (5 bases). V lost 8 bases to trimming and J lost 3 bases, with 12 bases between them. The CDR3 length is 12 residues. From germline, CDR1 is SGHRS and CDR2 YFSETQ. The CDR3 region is CASPQQGYEQYF. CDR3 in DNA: TGCGCCAGTCCTCAGCAGGGCTACGAGCAGTACTTC.

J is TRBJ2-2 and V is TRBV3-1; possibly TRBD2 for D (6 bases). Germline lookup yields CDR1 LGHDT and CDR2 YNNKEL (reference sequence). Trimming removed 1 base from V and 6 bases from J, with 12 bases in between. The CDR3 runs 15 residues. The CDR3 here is CASSQAVAAAGELFF. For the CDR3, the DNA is TGTGCCAGCAGCCAAGCTGTAGCGGCCGCCGGGGAGCTGTTTTTT.

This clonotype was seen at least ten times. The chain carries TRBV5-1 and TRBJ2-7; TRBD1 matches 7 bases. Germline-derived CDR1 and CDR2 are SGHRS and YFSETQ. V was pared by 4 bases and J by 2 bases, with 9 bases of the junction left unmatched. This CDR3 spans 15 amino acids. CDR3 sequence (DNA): TGCGCCAGCAGCCGTAGACAGGGCCTAACCTACGAGCAGTACTTC. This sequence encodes CASSRRQGLTYEQYF.

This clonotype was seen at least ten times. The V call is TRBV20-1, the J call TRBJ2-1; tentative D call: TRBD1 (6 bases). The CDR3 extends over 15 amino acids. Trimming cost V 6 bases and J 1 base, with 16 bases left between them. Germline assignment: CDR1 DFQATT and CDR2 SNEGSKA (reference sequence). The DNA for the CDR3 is TGCAGTGCGAACGTCCAGGGGTGGTCCTACAATGAGCAGTTCTTC. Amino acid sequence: CSANVQGWSYNEQFF.